These 25 T cell receptor beta chains originate from one sample sequenced in a study of control samples from healthy donors and cancer patients (dated by TCRdb to 2018 to 2020). The library was generated by the immunoSEQ multiplex PCR assay. Sourced from immuneACCESS, this table was stored by TCRdb with only in-frame sequences that have V and J called. A share of the clones is absent; for the studies checked, an unresolved V gene accounts for under half, and the remainder has no known explanation. In this sample the table shows tens of thousands of clones, around 91% of which occur a single time. About 12% of the sample lies in the top ten. Sequenced material: PBMCs. These TCRs come from a man aged 50-59 years with lung cancer.

The rearrangement joins TRBV14 to TRBJ2-3; 10 bases align to TRBD1. Trimming cost V 1 base and J 2 bases; bases outside gene matches: 3. Germline loops: CDR1 SGHDN, CDR2 FVKESK. This CDR3 has 16 amino acids. As DNA, the CDR3 is TGTGCCAGCAGCCAAGGGACAGGGGGTATCACAGATACGCAGTATTTT. This encodes CASSQGTGGITDTQYF.

The chain employs TRBV7-9 and TRBJ2-1; D is unresolved. The V end was cut by 2 bases, the J end by 5 bases, with 10 bases between. CDR3 length equals 14 residues. Per germline, CDR1 SEHNR and CDR2 FQNEAQ (reference sequence). CDR3 coding DNA: TGTGCCAGCAGCTTAAGGCAAACCGACAATGAGCAGTTCTTC. Translating gives CASSLRQTDNEQFF.

This sequence joins TRBV10-3 and TRBJ2-3, with D possibly being TRBD1 or TRBD2 (7 bases each). The CDR3 runs to 16 residues. The ends were cut back, 5 bases at V and 2 bases at J, with 17 bases in the middle. CDR1 is ENHRY and CDR2 is SYGVKD in the germline V gene. The CDR3 region is CAISRGPGGTTDTQYF. The CDR3 DNA reads as TGTGCCATCAGTAGGGGGCCCGGGGGGACCACAGATACGCAGTATTTT.

This clone has just one count. The chain links TRBV5-4 to TRBJ1-1, with D tentatively TRBD1 (6 bases). The CDR3 sequence is 14 residues long. CDR1 SGHNT and CDR2 YYREEE come from the germline V gene (reference sequence). V shed 4 bases and J shed 1 base, with 11 bases lying between them. The CDR3 sequence is CASSPPTGNTEAFF. The CDR3, as DNA: TGTGCCAGCAGCCCACCGACAGGGAACACTGAAGCTTTCTTT.

This clone was counted a single time. The chain joins TRBV7-8 to TRBJ2-7; 14 nucleotides match TRBD2. Looked up from germline, CDR1 is SGHVS and CDR2 is FQNEAQ. The CDR3 extends over 16 amino acids. The V segment lost 5 bases and the J segment 4 bases; nucleotides outside the gene matches: 7. The CDR3 loop reads CASSPTSGGAYYEQYF. The CDR3 bases are TGTGCCAGCAGCCCGACTAGCGGGGGGGCATATTACGAGCAGTACTTC.

In its sample, this clone was seen once. The V and J genes are TRBV4-3 and TRBJ2-3; the D gene is possibly TRBD1 (5 bases). CDR1 is LGHNA and CDR2 is YSLEER in the germline V gene. V was cut by 0 bases and J by 3 bases, with 13 bases left in between. This CDR3 spans 16 amino acids. CDR3 sequence reads: CASSQDSRAWTDTQYF. In DNA, the CDR3 is TGCGCCAGCAGCCAAGATAGCAGGGCTTGGACAGATACGCAGTATTTT.

The V and J genes are TRBV2 and TRBJ1-2; no reliable D call. V dropped 5 bases and J dropped 4 bases, with 11 bases sitting between them. The germline gives CDR1 SNHLY, CDR2 FYNNEI. This CDR3 has 13 amino acids. This chain's CDR3 is CASSLDTFYGYTF. CDR3 sequence (DNA): TGTGCCAGCAGTCTAGACACTTTCTATGGCTACACCTTC.

The V call is TRBV19, the J call TRBJ1-2; weak D call: TRBD1 (6 bases). The CDR3 totals 17 residues. Germline V gene lookup returns CDR1 LNHDA and CDR2 SQIVND (reference sequence). V was shortened by 4 bases and J by 0 bases, with 18 bases between the two germline ends. This CDR3 is CASSTKLGQGPNYGYTF. DNA of the CDR3: TGTGCCAGTAGTACCAAACTAGGGCAGGGGCCTAACTATGGCTACACCTTC. The full variable domain, completed using reference TRBV19 and TRBJ1-2, is DGGITQSPKYLFRKEGQNVTLSCEQNLNHDAMYWYRQDPGQGLRLIYYSQIVNDFQKGDIAEGYSVSREKKESFPLTVTSAQKNPTAFYLCASSTKLGQGPNYGYTFGSGTRLTVV.

The rearrangement joins TRBV6-5 to TRBJ2-3; 9 nucleotides match TRBD1. CDR3 length: 13 amino acids. Per the germline V gene, CDR1 is MNHEY and CDR2 is SVGAGI. V was pared by 4 bases and J by 6 bases, with 2 bases of the junction left unmatched. This CDR3 is CASSLQGADTQYF. The CDR3 nucleotides are TGTGCCAGCAGTTTACAGGGGGCTGATACGCAGTATTTT.

The chain carries TRBV2 and TRBJ2-3; TRBD2 agrees at 8 bases. This CDR3 region has 14 residues. The trim removed 7 bases at V and 2 bases at J, leaving 5 bases unmatched. Germline V gene sequence: CDR1 SNHLY, CDR2 FYNNEI. The CDR3 protein is CASTNGGATDTQYF. For the CDR3, the DNA is TGTGCCAGCACGAACGGGGGGGCCACAGATACGCAGTATTTT.

The rearrangement joins TRBV10-3 to TRBJ2-7; D may be TRBD2 (6 bases). Germline CDR1 reads ENHRY; CDR2 reads SYGVKD. The length of the CDR3 is 16 residues. V was trimmed by 0 bases and J by 1 base, leaving 13 bases between them. CDR3 coding DNA: TGTGCCATCAGTGAGTCTATCCGGACTATGTCCTACGAGCAGTACTTC. Its translation: CAISESIRTMSYEQYF.

This chain connects TRBV11-2 to TRBJ1-6; maybe TRBD1 (5 bases). Trimming removed 0 bases at V and 6 bases at J, with 12 bases between. The CDR3 has 16 amino acids. CDR1 and CDR2 from the germline V gene are SGHAT and FQNNGV. The CDR3 reads CASSLDVGGGNSPLHF. The CDR3 DNA is TGTGCCAGCAGCTTAGATGTGGGTGGGGGTAATTCACCCCTCCACTTT. The variable domain in full, with the rest retrieved from reference TRBV11-2 and TRBJ1-6, is EAGVAQSPRYKIIEKRQSVAFWCNPISGHATLYWYQQILGQGPKLLIQFQNNGVVDDSQLPKDRFSAERLKGVDSTLKIQPAKLEDSAVYLCASSLDVGGGNSPLHFGNGTRLTVT.

V gene TRBV4-3 combines with J gene TRBJ2-2, with TRBD2 matching 9 bases. V shed 1 base, J shed 2 bases, and the junction held 11 bases outside the gene matches. This CDR3 region has 19 residues. Germline CDR1 LGHNA, CDR2 YSLEER. CDR3 sequence: CASSQVLGQRGANTGELFF. CDR3 in DNA: TGCGCCAGCAGCCAAGTACTCGGGCAGCGGGGGGCTAACACCGGGGAGCTGTTTTTT.

The chain couples TRBV3-1 (or the pseudogene TRBV3-2) to TRBJ2-5, with TRBD2 matching over 8 bases. CDR1 is LGHDT and CDR2 is YNNKEL in the germline V gene (reference sequence). The length of the CDR3 is 17 residues. J gave up 5 bases and V 1 base, and 12 bases lay outside the gene matches. In DNA, the CDR3 is TGTGCCAGCAGCCAAGGCGCTGCGAGCGGGGGTGGGGAGACCCAGTACTTC. Its translation: CASSQGAASGGGETQYF.

The V gene is TRBV6-2 or TRBV6-3, the J gene TRBJ2-5, with 11 bases matching TRBD2. This CDR3 is 16 amino acids long. After removal of 4 bases from V and 5 bases from J, the junction contained 9 bases not matched to a gene. The germline gives CDR1 MNHEY, CDR2 SVGEGT. The CDR3 sequence: CASSSGSGGAPETQYF. CDR3 bases: TGTGCCAGCAGTTCCGGTAGCGGGGGGGCCCCTGAGACCCAGTACTTC.

As concerns this clone: At the DNA level, this CDR3 is encoded by other sequences in the same sample as well. V is TRBV6-2 or TRBV6-3 and J is TRBJ2-7; D call uncertain. The CDR3 sequence is 12 residues long. Germline V gene data show CDR1 as MNHEY and CDR2 as SVGEGT. V shed 5 bases and J shed 1 base, with 6 bases lying between them. CDR3 in amino acids: CASSRSSYEQYF. CDR3 bases: TGTGCCAGCAGTAGGAGTTCCTACGAGCAGTACTTC.

The chain is built from TRBV7-8 and TRBJ2-7, with 7 bases aligning to TRBD2. Germline V gene lookup returns CDR1 SGHVS and CDR2 FQNEAQ. The CDR3 covers 14 residues. With 2 bases clipped from V and 0 bases from J, the junction kept 1 base outside the gene matches. CDR3 sequence: CASSLRDYSYEQYF. The CDR3 coding sequence is TGTGCCAGCAGCTTAAGGGACTACTCCTACGAGCAGTACTTC.

The J gene is TRBJ1-6, the V gene TRBV5-1, with D tentatively TRBD1 (6 bases). V lost 0 bases, J lost 13 bases, and 14 bases lay in between. The CDR3 consists of 14 residues. From germline, CDR1 is SGHRS and CDR2 YFSETQ. The CDR3 nucleotides are TGCGCCAGCAGCTTGGGCGGGGGCGCATTGCCCCTCCACTTT. Translation: CASSLGGGALPLHF.

This clone showed up just a few times. The chain joins TRBV19 to TRBJ2-7; D perhaps matches TRBD1 (6 bases). Germline lookup yields CDR1 LNHDA and CDR2 SQIVND (reference sequence). Trimming cost V 4 bases and J 1 base, with 14 bases left between them. The length of the CDR3 is 15 residues. CDR3 residues: CASSTGQSLSYEQYF. The DNA for the CDR3 is TGTGCCAGTAGTACTGGACAGAGCTTATCCTACGAGCAGTACTTC.

J is TRBJ2-5 and V is TRBV28, with 12 bases matching TRBD1. Looked up from germline, CDR1 is MDHEN and CDR2 is SYDVKM. J gave up 5 bases and V 5 bases, and 18 bases lay outside the gene matches. CDR3 length equals 19 residues. The DNA for the CDR3 is TGTGCCAGCAGTCAACTCCATTCTACGGGACAGGGGGCCTGGGAGACCCAGTACTTC. Its translation is CASSQLHSTGQGAWETQYF.

The chain carries TRBV18 and TRBJ1-2; 12 bases agree with TRBD1. Germline lookup yields CDR1 KGHSH and CDR2 LQKENI. V trimming: 7 bases; J trimming: 6 bases; junction bases outside the gene matches: 12. This CDR3 has 16 residues. CDR3 in DNA: TGTGCCAGCTTGGAAGGGACAGGGGGCGGACGTAATGGCTACACCTTC. This gives the protein CASLEGTGGGRNGYTF.

The genes are TRBV12-3 or TRBV12-4 and TRBJ1-5; D call uncertain. The V end was cut by 7 bases, the J end by 2 bases, with 9 bases between. The CDR3 extends over 13 amino acids. CDR3 loop: CASNPRGNQPQHF. DNA of the CDR3: TGTGCCAGCAACCCTAGGGGCAATCAGCCCCAGCATTTT.

This chain uses TRBV20-1 with TRBJ2-2; D may be TRBD2 (6 bases). V lost 3 bases, J lost 4 bases, and 12 bases lay in between. Germline V gives CDR1 DFQATT, CDR2 SNEGSKA (reference sequence). This CDR3 comprises 14 residues. The CDR3 protein is CSASAGGGTGELFF. In nucleotides, the CDR3 is TGCAGTGCTAGTGCCGGGGGAGGCACCGGGGAGCTGTTTTTT.

The chain recombines TRBV15 with TRBJ1-2; weak D call: TRBD1 (5 bases). V lost 4 bases and J lost 8, with 14 bases in between. The CDR3 sequence is 13 residues long. Germline CDR1 LNHNV, CDR2 YYDKDF (reference sequence). This CDR3 reads CATSMNTGTGYTF. DNA for the CDR3: TGTGCCACCAGCATGAACACCGGGACGGGCTACACCTTC.

V usage is TRBV6-2 or TRBV6-3 and J usage is TRBJ2-1; D is ambiguous. The CDR3 has 14 amino acids. CDR1 MNHEY and CDR2 SVGEGT come from the germline V gene. The V end was cut by 2 bases, the J end by 6 bases, with 11 bases between. This CDR3 reads CASSYGPWGNEQFF. The DNA for the CDR3 is TGTGCCAGCAGTTACGGGCCTTGGGGCAATGAGCAGTTCTTC.